The rows below give T cell receptor beta chains drawn from one sample of a study of cytomegalovirus exposure and HLA in healthy donors. The method was immunoSEQ multiplex PCR; TCRdb's version includes in-frame clones alone and lacks a portion of them. Here the sample spans about 360,000 clones, 80% to 90% being singletons. What was sequenced was PBMCs. Source of these receptors: a woman under 30 in good health and CMV-seronegative. Each CDR3 is given with its conserved first and last residue. Fields, in order: clone size, J gene, CDR3 length, D gene, V gene, CDR3 protein, CDR3 DNA. The D gene is left open where the match is weak. Size is omitted from some rows. Given values are once, few, many or a class for expanded clones.

clone_size: NA
j_call: TRBJ2-1
cdr3_length: 16
d_call: NA
v_call: TRBV6-1
cdr3_aa: CASSEHGQGFGNEQFF
cdr3_nt: TGTGCCAGCAGTGAACACGGTCAGGGCTTCGGGAATGAGCAGTTCTTC

clone_size: few
j_call: TRBJ2-2
cdr3_length: 16
d_call: NA
v_call: TRBV5-1
cdr3_aa: CASSLGPSANTGELFF
cdr3_nt: TGCGCCAGCAGCTTGGGGCCCTCCGCGAACACCGGGGAGCTGTTTTTT

clone_size: NA
j_call: TRBJ2-1
cdr3_length: 16
d_call: TRBD2
v_call: TRBV11-3
cdr3_aa: CASSLAGLASYNEQFF
cdr3_nt: TGTGCCAGCAGCTTAGCCGGACTAGCATCCTACAATGAGCAGTTCTTC

clone_size: NA
j_call: TRBJ2-7
cdr3_length: 15
d_call: NA
v_call: TRBV6-5
cdr3_aa: CASSYSTAGPYEQYF
cdr3_nt: TGTGCCAGCAGTTACTCGACGGCAGGCCCCTACGAGCAGTACTTC

clone_size: once
j_call: TRBJ1-3
cdr3_length: 14
d_call: NA
v_call: TRBV11-2
cdr3_aa: CASSTTGSGNTIYF
cdr3_nt: TGTGCCAGCAGCACAACAGGGTCAGGAAACACCATATATTTT

clone_size: NA
j_call: TRBJ1-5
cdr3_length: 14
d_call: NA
v_call: TRBV18
cdr3_aa: CASSPGLLNQPQHF
cdr3_nt: TGTGCCAGCTCACCAGGGCTCCTGAATCAGCCCCAGCATTTT

clone_size: NA
j_call: TRBJ2-3
cdr3_length: 12
d_call: NA
v_call: TRBV4-1
cdr3_aa: CASSPGTDTQYF
cdr3_nt: TGCGCCAGCAGCCCCGGTACAGATACGCAGTATTTT

clone_size: NA
j_call: TRBJ2-1
cdr3_length: 14
d_call: NA
v_call: TRBV14
cdr3_aa: CASSHSPGYNEQFF
cdr3_nt: TGTGCCAGCAGCCATAGTCCGGGCTACAATGAGCAGTTCTTC

clone_size: NA
j_call: TRBJ2-7
cdr3_length: 17
d_call: NA
v_call: TRBV28
cdr3_aa: CASSFKVALRLDYEQYF
cdr3_nt: TGTGCCAGCAGTTTTAAAGTGGCCCTCAGGCTCGACTACGAGCAGTACTTC

clone_size: NA
j_call: TRBJ2-7
cdr3_length: 14
d_call: NA
v_call: TRBV19
cdr3_aa: CASSIGAMGYEQYF
cdr3_nt: TGTGCCAGTAGTATAGGGGCAATGGGCTACGAGCAGTACTTC

clone_size: once
j_call: TRBJ2-1
cdr3_length: 13
d_call: TRBD2
v_call: TRBV2
cdr3_aa: CASRAGDYSEQFF
cdr3_nt: TGTGCCAGCAGAGCGGGAGATTATAGTGAGCAGTTCTTC

clone_size: NA
j_call: TRBJ1-1
cdr3_length: 16
d_call: NA
v_call: TRBV13
cdr3_aa: CASSLDGPAGNTEAFF
cdr3_nt: TGTGCCAGCAGCTTAGATGGGCCGGCGGGGAACACTGAAGCTTTCTTT

clone_size: NA
j_call: TRBJ1-1
cdr3_length: 18
d_call: TRBD1
v_call: TRBV27
cdr3_aa: CASSLSSTGLSPHTEAFF
cdr3_nt: TGTGCCAGCAGTTTATCTTCGACAGGGCTATCCCCTCACACTGAAGCTTTCTTT

clone_size: NA
j_call: TRBJ2-1
cdr3_length: 12
d_call: NA
v_call: TRBV19
cdr3_aa: CASSMGGLEQFF
cdr3_nt: TGTGCCAGTAGTATGGGGGGATTAGAGCAGTTCTTC

clone_size: NA
j_call: TRBJ2-1
cdr3_length: 11
d_call: NA
v_call: TRBV28
cdr3_aa: CASSFPEEQFF
cdr3_nt: TGTGCCAGCAGTTTTCCGGAGGAGCAGTTCTTC

clone_size: few
j_call: TRBJ2-1
cdr3_length: 11
d_call: NA
v_call: TRBV6-5
cdr3_aa: CATQGADEQFF
cdr3_nt: TGTGCCACCCAGGGTGCGGATGAGCAGTTCTTC

clone_size: NA
j_call: TRBJ1-2
cdr3_length: 14
d_call: TRBD1
v_call: TRBV2
cdr3_aa: CASRGTGADYGYTF
cdr3_nt: TGTGCCAGCAGAGGGACAGGAGCAGACTATGGCTACACCTTC